This T cell receptor (beta chain) was recovered during a study of a mutant IDH1 vaccine in newly diagnosed glioma. Across the study: Mean patient age was about 40 years; approximately 62% were male and approximately 40% female.

Germline V gene sequence: CDR1 MNHEY, CDR2 SMNVEV (reference sequence). The CDR3 has 15 residues. Trimming removed 0 bases from V and 2 bases from J, with 11 bases in between. General study points: Changes in top peripheral clonotypes did not appear linked to pseudoprogression.

TCRdb keeps only in-frame clones here, not all; method: immunoSEQ multiplex PCR. Here the sample spans about 46,000 clones, over 60% being singletons. About this clone: What it recognizes is unknown.

Time point denoted: baseline, week 1 (first vaccination visit). As to treatment: pre-vaccination baseline after standard-of-care therapy. New WHO grade 3 or 4 IDH1-mutant, ATRX-lost astrocytomas were present in all donors. This TCR came from a woman aged 40 to 49 with glioma. V usage is TRBV27 and J usage is TRBJ2-7; TRBD2 is a possible D gene (7 bases). The specimen was PBMCs, collected from a glioma patient treated with radiotherapy, temozolomide or both. As DNA, the CDR3 is TGTGCCAGCAGTTTATCTAGGGGGGGGGCCTACGAGCAGTACTTC. Translated: CASSLSRGGAYEQYF.